This T cell receptor beta chain comes out of a study of blood T cell repertoires in COVID-19. Background on the study: Specimens from acute and convalescent COVID-19 originated in the United States, Italy and Spain. Sources were T cells, B-cell-depleted T cells, or PBMCs; the material itself was cDNA or gDNA.

As handled by the study authors: Estimation of nucleated cell counts was performed using reference gene primer amplification. Sequenced by immunoSEQ multiplex PCR; TCRdb stores in-frame clones only, minus some. The V and J calls and clone size are taken from that table; D and trimming were inferred from the DNA. The data show roughly 250,000 clones, approximately 78% seen once. Specimen: peripheral blood. The clonotype was recovered from a woman aged 55-69 years with active or convalescent COVID-19.

CDR3 in amino acids: CASSQGQGGVVYEQYF. The CDR3 nucleotides read TGCGCCAGCAGCCAGGGACAGGGGGGAGTAGTCTACGAGCAGTACTTC. This sequence joins TRBV5-1 and TRBJ2-7; TRBD1 agrees at 11 bases. This CDR3 has 16 amino acids. V lost 4 bases, J lost 3 bases, and 9 bases stayed unmatched. The germline V gene encodes CDR1 SGHRS and CDR2 YFSETQ.